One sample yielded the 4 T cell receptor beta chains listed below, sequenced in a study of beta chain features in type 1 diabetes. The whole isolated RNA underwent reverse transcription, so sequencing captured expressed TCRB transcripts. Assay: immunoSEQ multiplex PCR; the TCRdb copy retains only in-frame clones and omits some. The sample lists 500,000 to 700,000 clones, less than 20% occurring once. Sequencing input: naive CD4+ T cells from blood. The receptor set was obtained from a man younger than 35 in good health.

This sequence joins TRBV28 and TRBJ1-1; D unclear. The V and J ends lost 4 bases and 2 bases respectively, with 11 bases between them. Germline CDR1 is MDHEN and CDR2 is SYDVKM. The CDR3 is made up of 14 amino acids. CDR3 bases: TGTGCCAGCAGTTCTATAGTCAGAAACACTGAAGCTTTCTTT. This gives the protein CASSSIVRNTEAFF.

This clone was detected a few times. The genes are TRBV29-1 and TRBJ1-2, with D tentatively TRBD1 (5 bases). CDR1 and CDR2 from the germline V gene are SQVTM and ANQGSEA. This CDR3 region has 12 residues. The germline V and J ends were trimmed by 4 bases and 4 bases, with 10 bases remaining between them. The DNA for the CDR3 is TGCAGCGTTGGGGGCGGAATCTATGGCTACACCTTC. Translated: CSVGGGIYGYTF.

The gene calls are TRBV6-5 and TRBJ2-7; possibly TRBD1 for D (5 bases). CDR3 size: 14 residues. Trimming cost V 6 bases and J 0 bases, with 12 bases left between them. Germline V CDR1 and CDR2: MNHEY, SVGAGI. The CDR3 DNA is TGTGCCAGCAGGCCTGCCAGGGACTCCTACGAGCAGTACTTC. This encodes CASRPARDSYEQYF.

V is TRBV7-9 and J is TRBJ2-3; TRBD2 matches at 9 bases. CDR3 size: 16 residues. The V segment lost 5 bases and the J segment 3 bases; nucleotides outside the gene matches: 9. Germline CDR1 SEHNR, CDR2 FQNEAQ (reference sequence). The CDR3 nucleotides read TGTGCCAGCAGCCAGGACGGGACTAGCAAGACAGATACGCAGTATTTT. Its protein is CASSQDGTSKTDTQYF.